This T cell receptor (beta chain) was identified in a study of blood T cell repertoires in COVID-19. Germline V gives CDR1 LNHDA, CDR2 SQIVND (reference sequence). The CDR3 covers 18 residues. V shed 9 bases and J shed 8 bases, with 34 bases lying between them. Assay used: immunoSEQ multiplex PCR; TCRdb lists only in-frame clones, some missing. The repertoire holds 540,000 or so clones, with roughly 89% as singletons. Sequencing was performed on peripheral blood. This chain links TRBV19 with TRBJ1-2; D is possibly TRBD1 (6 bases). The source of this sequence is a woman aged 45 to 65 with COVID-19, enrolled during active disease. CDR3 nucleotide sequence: TGTGCCAGCCTAAATCTAAGAGGGGGACGGCCTAATACTGGCGGCTACACCTTC. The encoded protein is CASLNLRGGRPNTGGYTF.